The rows below give T cell receptor beta chains drawn from one sample of a study of T cell repertoires in cytomegalovirus infection. TCRdb called the reads again in MiXCR, with one record for every CDR3 protein. The sample includes 100,000 to 150,000 distinct CDR3 sequences, more than 25% of them seen just once. No antigen has been identified for these receptors. The sequencing here drew on CD8+ T cells from cultured PBMCs, taken from culture after CMV antigen stimulation. These receptors were collected from a human donor in good health (CMV status not recorded). Some clones in this sample may be carry-over from other donors' samples. CDR3s include the opening cysteine and the closing phenylalanine or tryptophan. A D gene is named only where the DNA matches it firmly. Some rows have no size entry. The others give once, few or many, or a class for an expanded clone.

.,many,15,TRBJ2-5,TRBV2,CASSLIGGQQETQYF,TGTGCCAGCAGCTTAATAGGAGGACAGCAAGAGACCCAGTACTTC
TRBD2,.,14,TRBJ2-1,TRBV7-9,CASSGTTLPSEQFF,TGTGCCAGCTCCGGGACTACCCTGCCTAGCGAGCAGTTCTTC
TRBD1,.,16,TRBJ1-5,TRBV10-3,CAISESGQGLGQPQHF,TGTGCCATCAGTGAGTCGGGACAGGGTTTAGGTCAGCCCCAGCATTTT
.,many,12,TRBJ1-2,TRBV29-1,CSVAHMGGGYTF,TGCAGCGTTGCCCACATGGGAGGTGGCTACACCTTC
.,.,13,TRBJ2-1,TRBV7-6,CASSGDGYNEQFF,TGTGCCAGCAGCGGGGACGGATACAATGAGCAGTTCTTC
TRBD1,few,19,TRBJ1-3,TRBV10-3,CAIRPTGGEGFFSGNTIYF,TGTGCCATCAGACCGACAGGGGGCGAGGGTTTTTTCTCTGGAAACACCATATATTTT
.,many,13,TRBJ1-5,TRBV10-3,CAISESLSQPQHF,TGTGCCATCAGTGAGTCTCTTAGTCAGCCCCAGCATTTT
.,few,14,TRBJ2-7,TRBV4-1,CASSQDSGAPEQYF,TGCGCCAGCAGCCAAGATTCAGGAGCCCCCGAGCAGTACTTC
TRBD1,.,17,TRBJ2-6,TRBV12-5,CASGTTREGAVANVLTF,TGTGCTAGTGGAACTACCCGCGAGGGGGCTGTGGCCAACGTCCTGACTTTC
.,.,14,TRBJ1-5,TRBV2,CASTPYPGGQPQHF,TGTGCCAGCACCCCGTATCCCGGAGGTCAGCCCCAGCATTTT
.,many,15,TRBJ1-4,TRBV12-3/TRBV12-4,CASRPPSGEHEKLFF,TGTGCCAGCAGACCACCCTCGGGGGAACATGAAAAACTGTTTTTT
.,.,14,TRBJ1-1,TRBV6-6,CASSHGGYNTEAFF,TGTGCCAGCAGTCACGGGGGGTATAACACTGAAGCTTTCTTT
TRBD2,once,12,TRBJ2-1,TRBV6-6,CGSGGAGNEQFF,TGTGGTAGCGGGGGGGCTGGGAATGAGCAGTTCTTC
.,few,18,TRBJ2-1,TRBV10-3,CAIRTSAPGLPETNEQFF,TGTGCCATCAGAACCTCGGCCCCGGGACTCCCGGAAACTAATGAGCAGTTCTTC
.,few,14,TRBJ2-7,TRBV6-1,CASSEPQTGLEQYF,TGTGCCAGCAGTGAACCCCAGACAGGTCTCGAGCAGTACTTC
.,few,14,TRBJ1-5,TRBV12-3/TRBV12-4,CASSEAQGNQPQHF,TGTGCCAGCAGTGAGGCACAGGGCAATCAGCCCCAGCATTTT
.,many,13,TRBJ2-7,TRBV7-3,CASSLWAGYEQYF,TGTGCCAGCAGCTTATGGGCAGGCTACGAGCAGTACTTC
.,many,13,TRBJ2-7,TRBV7-2,CASSLGQPYEQYF,TGTGCCAGCAGCTTAGGACAGCCCTACGAGCAGTACTTC
.,.,14,TRBJ1-5,TRBV27,CASSLQQQGQPQHF,TGTGCCAGCAGTCTCCAACAACAGGGTCAGCCCCAGCATTTT
TRBD2,.,18,TRBJ2-5,TRBV4-1,CASSQELGGGGALETQYF,TGCGCCAGCAGCCAAGAGTTGGGCGGCGGGGGGGCCCTAGAGACCCAGTACTTC
.,.,16,TRBJ1-2,TRBV4-1,CASSQERTDLNYGYTF,TGCGCCAGCAGCCAAGAGAGGACAGACTTGAACTATGGCTACACCTTC
.,few,12,TRBJ2-7,TRBV19,CASATDGYEQYF,TGTGCCAGCGCGACAGACGGCTACGAGCAGTACTTC